This TCR beta chain comes out of a study of T cells in Graves' hyperthyroidism and ophthalmopathy. Amplified TCR beta CDR3 regions came from RNA transcripts. The primer set for the first-round RT-PCR of the TCR CDR3 was HTBI. One entry per CDR3 protein results from TCRdb running MiXCR on the multiplex PCR reads. The data contain more than 550,000 distinct CDR3 sequences, about 19% of them singletons. The sample comprised blood. The TCR comes from a woman aged 45 to 65 with Graves' hyperthyroidism that later progressed to Graves' ophthalmopathy.

The CDR3 nucleotides read TGTGCCAGCAGTTACTCGACCTTGGGGGACACTGAAGCTTTCTTT. It translates to CASSYSTLGDTEAFF. This chain connects TRBV6-6 to TRBJ1-1; D is perhaps TRBD1 (5 bases). CDR3 size: 15 residues. V lost 0 bases to trimming and J lost 3 bases, with 11 bases between them. CDR1 and CDR2 (germline): MNHNY, SVGAGI (reference sequence).